This is a list of T cell receptor beta chains from one sample in a study of shared clonotypes between healthy human individuals. The repertoire was sequenced with immunoSEQ multiplex PCR; TCRdb's copy has only in-frame clones and lacks some. The sample records millions of clones, approximately 94% being singletons. Source material: naive CD4+ T cells sorted from blood. The receptor set was obtained from a man between 18 and 35 years old in good health. CDR3s include the opening cysteine and the closing phenylalanine or tryptophan. The D gene is left open where the match is weak.

d_gene,j_gene,v_gene,CDR3aa
TRBD2,TRBJ2-5,TRBV7-9,CASSYPGLAHQETQYF
TRBD1,TRBJ2-7,TRBV19,CASSNPRTGTYEQYF
.,TRBJ2-1,TRBV7-7,CASSLEFRGEQFF
TRBD2,TRBJ2-1,TRBV15,CATSRDNLLAGPYNEQFF
.,TRBJ1-2,TRBV21-1,CASRQGANYGYTF
.,TRBJ1-6,TRBV6-6,CASSSGTANSPLHF
.,TRBJ2-1,TRBV19,CASSFRDRRVEQFF
.,TRBJ2-1,TRBV7-2,CASSYLPTVQFF
.,TRBJ2-3,TRBV21-1,CASSKGKREPVTDTQYF
.,TRBJ1-2,TRBV7-2,CASSLQVYGYTF
TRBD1,TRBJ1-1,TRBV2,CASSVDRGDNTEAFF
TRBD1,TRBJ2-2,TRBV18,CASSPGTGRNTGELFF
.,TRBJ2-4,TRBV27,CASIKRQVSGTKNIQYF
.,TRBJ1-1,TRBV25-1,CASSESLVQGTEAFF
.,TRBJ1-2,TRBV4-3,CASSQEPGSYGYTF
.,TRBJ2-1,TRBV10-3,CAISEFRAPYNEQFF
.,TRBJ2-2,TRBV2,CASSSTGELFF
.,TRBJ2-5,TRBV7-2,CASSLAGAETQYF
.,TRBJ2-3,TRBV7-2,CASSLGGIWFRAQYF
.,TRBJ2-1,TRBV9,CASSVGLRGASYNEQFF
TRBD1,TRBJ1-1,TRBV5-1,CASRRDRAAEAFF
TRBD2,TRBJ2-3,TRBV2,CAGASGGTDTQYF
.,TRBJ1-3,TRBV10-3,CAISEQGFSGNTIYF
TRBD1,TRBJ1-4,TRBV5-5,CASSLIGTGNEKLFF
.,TRBJ2-7,TRBV6-5,CASSPRWVYEQYF
.,TRBJ2-3,TRBV7-2,CASSFQGTDTQYF
.,TRBJ1-2,TRBV2,CASNPGRNYGYTF
.,TRBJ2-5,TRBV11-2,CASSLAGTSRGKETQYF
TRBD2,TRBJ2-5,TRBV2,CASSEGGLGETQYF
TRBD2,TRBJ2-7,TRBV6-1,CASSEARGYEQYF
.,TRBJ2-7,TRBV10-3,CATARALYEQYF
.,TRBJ2-2,TRBV6-1,CASIPPGMTGELFF
TRBD2,TRBJ2-1,TRBV11-2,CASSWTSGEYNEQFF
.,TRBJ2-3,TRBV5-4,CASSPRDSSTDTQYF
TRBD1,TRBJ2-7,TRBV18,CASSPPGQIYEQYF
.,TRBJ2-1,TRBV5-4,CASSFDISGGAVPHEQFF
.,TRBJ1-5,TRBV5-8,CASSSLRTGPSNQPQHF
.,TRBJ1-2,TRBV19,CASSIPQGRDGYTF
.,TRBJ1-1,TRBV7-9,CASSLGAGRPEAFF
.,TRBJ1-3,TRBV11-2,CASSLVQGGGNTIYF
.,TRBJ1-5,TRBV5-5,CASSLVLNQPQHF
TRBD1,TRBJ1-2,TRBV7-9,CASSPRGGGGRFDYGYTF
.,TRBJ2-3,TRBV6-1,CASSITQLTDTQYF
TRBD1,TRBJ1-4,TRBV5-1,CASSRDRNNEKLFF